This TCR beta chain stems from a study of blood T cells in healthy people across ages. The second PCR ran about 7 to 12 cycles with a sample-barcoded 5' primer and J-beta primers. Every single cDNA molecule received a tag from a template-switch adaptor with 12 random nucleotides. TCRdb reprocessed the 5' RACE reads via MiXCR and lists one record per CDR3 protein. In the table there are under 800,000 distinct CDR3 sequences, 43% of which are singletons. A remark on this clonotype: Its specificity is not known.

Whole-study results and caveats: Changes in expanded clonotypes were possibly confounded, as the CMV status of donors was unknown.

The sequence was collected from a woman in her sixties or seventies in good health. The sequencing sample was made of blood.

The CDR3 spells CSARGTIALNTGELFF. CDR3 nucleotides: TGCAGTGCTAGGGGGACTATCGCGTTGAACACCGGGGAGCTGTTTTTT. The rearrangement links TRBV20-1 to TRBJ2-2; 7 bases match TRBD2. Germline trimming cut 3 bases from V and 1 base from J; bases unmatched to any gene: 8. The CDR3 runs 16 residues. Germline loops: CDR1 DFQATT, CDR2 SNEGSKA (reference sequence).